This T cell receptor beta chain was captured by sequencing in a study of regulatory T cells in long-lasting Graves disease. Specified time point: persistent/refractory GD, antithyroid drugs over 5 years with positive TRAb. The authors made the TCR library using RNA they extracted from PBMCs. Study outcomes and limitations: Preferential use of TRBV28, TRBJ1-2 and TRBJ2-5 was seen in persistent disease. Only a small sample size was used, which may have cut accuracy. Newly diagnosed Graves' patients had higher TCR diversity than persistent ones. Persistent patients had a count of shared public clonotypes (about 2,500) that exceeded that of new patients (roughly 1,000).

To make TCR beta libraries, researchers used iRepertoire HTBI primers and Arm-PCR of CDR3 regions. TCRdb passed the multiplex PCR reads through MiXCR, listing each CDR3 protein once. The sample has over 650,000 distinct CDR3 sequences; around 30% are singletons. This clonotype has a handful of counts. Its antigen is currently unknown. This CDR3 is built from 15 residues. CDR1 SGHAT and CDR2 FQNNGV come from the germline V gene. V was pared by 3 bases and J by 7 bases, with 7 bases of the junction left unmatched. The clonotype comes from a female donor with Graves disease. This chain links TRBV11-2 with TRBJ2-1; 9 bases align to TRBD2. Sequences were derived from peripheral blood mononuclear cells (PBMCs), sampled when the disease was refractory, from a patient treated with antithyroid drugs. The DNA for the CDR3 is TGTGCCAGCAGCTTGGAGACTAGCGGACGGAATGAGCAGTTCTTC. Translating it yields CASSLETSGRNEQFF.